These 20 T cell receptor beta chains originate from one sample sequenced in a study of cytomegalovirus exposure and HLA in healthy donors. Primers: 60 Vbeta forward and 13 Jbeta reverse. Sequencing used immunoSEQ multiplex PCR; TCRdb keeps in-frame clones, though not all of them. The sample has about 150,000 clones; 70% to 90% are singletons. Sequencing was carried out using PBMCs. The receptors derive from a woman between 18 and 29 years old in good health and CMV-seronegative.

The chain is built from TRBV6-5 and TRBJ1-2; D gene uncertain. V lost 8 bases to trimming and J lost 9 bases, with 16 bases between them. The CDR3 contains 12 residues. The germline V gene encodes CDR1 MNHEY and CDR2 SVGAGI. In DNA, the CDR3 is TGTGCCAGCTGCAAGCGGGTGGGTCGCTACACCTTC. This encodes CASCKRVGRYTF.

V gene TRBV30 combines with J gene TRBJ1-6; tentatively, D is TRBD1 (5 bases). The CDR3 totals 14 residues. V lost 1 base, J lost 10 bases, and 14 bases lay in between. Germline CDR1 reads GTSNPN; CDR2 reads SVGIG (reference sequence). CDR3 nucleotide sequence: TGTGCCTGGAGTGCCCCGAGGGGAGGATCACCCCTCCACTTT. Encoded protein: CAWSAPRGGSPLHF.

The chain has TRBV19 and TRBJ2-4; 8 positions match TRBD1. Germline V gene sequence: CDR1 LNHDA, CDR2 SQIVND (reference sequence). V was clipped by 5 bases and J by 0 bases; unmatched bases: 9. The CDR3 has 17 residues. CDR3 DNA: TGTGCCAGTAGTTCTATGGACAGGGCTCTAGCCAAAAACATTCAGTACTTC. Amino acids: CASSSMDRALAKNIQYF.

V gene TRBV5-1 combines with J gene TRBJ2-3, with 8 nucleotides matching TRBD2. Germline V gives CDR1 SGHRS, CDR2 YFSETQ. V gave up 3 bases and J gave up 0 bases; unmatched junction bases: 6. This CDR3 contains 16 residues. DNA of the CDR3: TGCGCCAGCAGCTCCCGGGGGGGCGGGAGCACAGATACGCAGTATTTT. The encoded protein is CASSSRGGGSTDTQYF.

This sequence joins TRBV7-2 and TRBJ1-2, with 11 nucleotides matching TRBD1. This CDR3 has 17 residues. Trimming cost V 5 bases and J 0 bases; bases outside gene matches: 8. Germline assignment: CDR1 SGHTA and CDR2 FQGNSA. CDR3 sequence: CASSHRTGGFANYGYTF. As DNA, the CDR3 is TGTGCCAGCAGCCACAGGACAGGGGGCTTCGCTAACTATGGCTACACCTTC.

J is TRBJ2-3 and V is TRBV5-1; unclear D gene. V was pared by 0 bases and J by 8 bases, with 4 bases between. The CDR3 totals 11 residues. The V gene's germline CDR1 is SGHRS and CDR2 YFSETQ. DNA of the CDR3: TGCGCCAGCAGCTTGGCGGGTACGCAGTATTTT. Translating gives CASSLAGTQYF.

The J gene is TRBJ2-7, the V gene TRBV5-1; D not resolved. The germline V gene has CDR1 SGHRS and CDR2 YFSETQ. This CDR3 comprises 14 residues. V dropped 0 bases and J dropped 2 bases, with 9 bases sitting between them. This CDR3 reads CASSLVASTYEQYF. CDR3 DNA sequence: TGCGCCAGCAGCTTGGTGGCAAGTACCTACGAGCAGTACTTC.

V gene TRBV28 combines with J gene TRBJ2-5, with D perhaps TRBD1 (6 bases). Trimming removed 6 bases from V and 5 bases from J, with 13 bases in between. Germline lookup yields CDR1 MDHEN and CDR2 SYDVKM. The length of the CDR3 is 13 residues. The CDR3 DNA reads as TGTGCCAGCAGGCTACAGGGTGACGAGACCCAGTACTTC. The encoded protein is CASRLQGDETQYF.

The sample holds a few counts of this clone. The V and J genes are TRBV2 and TRBJ2-5; 12 bases fit TRBD2. Germline V CDR1 and CDR2: SNHLY, FYNNEI. The CDR3 runs to 15 residues. The ends lost 6 bases at V and 5 bases at J; junction bases unmatched: 7. The CDR3 region has the DNA TGTGCCAGCAGGGTAGGACTAGCGGGATATGAGACCCAGTACTTC. This encodes CASRVGLAGYETQYF.

Written as DNA, the CDR3 is TGCGCCAGCAGCCAAGGCACCGGGACAGGGGCCTACGAGCAGTACTTC. Its translation: CASSQGTGTGAYEQYF. The J gene is TRBJ2-7, the V gene TRBV4-3; 10 nucleotides match TRBD1. The CDR3 sequence is 16 residues long. Germline-derived CDR1 and CDR2 are LGHNA and YSLEER. V gave up 1 base and J gave up 2 bases; unmatched junction bases: 5.

The chain uses TRBV2 and TRBJ2-7; D is unresolved. This CDR3 spans 10 amino acids. V was clipped by 8 bases and J by 4 bases, with 6 bases between them. Per germline, CDR1 SNHLY and CDR2 FYNNEI. The CDR3 bases are TGTGCCAGCTCTCGTTACGAGCAGTACTTC. This encodes CASSRYEQYF.

J is TRBJ1-5 and V is TRBV28; 9 bases map to TRBD1. Losses at the gene ends were 6 bases for V and 2 bases for J; bases not matched to a gene: 2. This CDR3 contains 14 residues. From germline, CDR1 is MDHEN and CDR2 SYDVKM. Here the CDR3 DNA reads TGTGCCAGCAGGACAGGGGGGGGCAATCAGCCCCAGCATTTT. Translation gives CASRTGGGNQPQHF.

V is TRBV5-1 and J is TRBJ1-2, with TRBD1 as a possible D gene (6 bases). The CDR3 runs to 15 residues. The germline V gene has CDR1 SGHRS and CDR2 YFSETQ. V gave up 4 bases and J gave up 2 bases, with 15 bases separating them. This CDR3 reads CASSPAQGPNYGYTF. CDR3 in DNA: TGCGCCAGCAGCCCGGCACAGGGACCGAACTATGGCTACACCTTC.

J is TRBJ2-3 and V is TRBV7-2, with 10 bases lining up with TRBD2. Germline loops: CDR1 SGHTA, CDR2 FQGNSA. The CDR3 runs to 18 residues. V shed 1 base and J 6 bases; nucleotides not matched to a gene: 13. The CDR3 loop is CASSLGFTSGIRGDTQYF. DNA of the CDR3: TGTGCCAGCAGCTTAGGGTTTACTAGCGGGATAAGAGGGGATACGCAGTATTTT.

This clone was detected only once. The chain joins TRBV14 to TRBJ1-2, with D possibly TRBD1 on 5 matching bases. Germline V gene lookup returns CDR1 SGHDN and CDR2 FVKESK. CDR3 length: 14 residues. V was pared by 5 bases and J by 4 bases, with 14 bases between. The CDR3 DNA sequence: TGTGCCAGCAGCACCCCGACAGATCTCTATGGCTACACCTTC. It encodes CASSTPTDLYGYTF.

The CDR3 sequence: CASSPEDFSNGYTF. CDR3 nucleotides: TGTGCCAGCTCACCAGAGGACTTCTCAAATGGCTACACCTTC. J is TRBJ1-2 and V is TRBV18; no reliable D call. V lost 2 bases and J lost 6, with 13 bases in between. The germline V gene encodes CDR1 KGHSH and CDR2 LQKENI. The CDR3 sequence is 14 residues long.

This clone was counted a single time. V and J are TRBV6-1 and TRBJ1-2, with 8 bases lining up with TRBD1. V lost 4 bases and J lost 7; bases outside the gene matches: 2. Per germline, CDR1 MNHNS and CDR2 SASEGT. The CDR3 is 12 amino acids. The DNA of the CDR3 is TGTGCCAGCAGTGCAGGGGGCGGTGGCTACACCTTC. This translates into CASSAGGGGYTF.

This clone showed up just once. The V call is TRBV28, the J call TRBJ2-7, with D perhaps TRBD2 (6 bases). CDR1 and CDR2 from the germline V gene are MDHEN and SYDVKM. Trimming removed 5 bases at V and 2 bases at J, with 16 bases between. This CDR3 is 15 amino acids long. The CDR3 region has the DNA TGTGCCAGCAGTGGGGGGACTCCGCCCGCCTACGAGCAGTACTTC. The encoded protein is CASSGGTPPAYEQYF.

The J gene is TRBJ1-5, the V gene TRBV5-8, with 9 bases identical to TRBD1. In germline, CDR1 is SGHTS, CDR2 YDEGEE. Trimming removed 4 bases from V and 6 bases from J; junction bases left unmatched: 8. The CDR3 runs to 15 residues. CDR3 sequence reads: CASSGRDREGQPQHF. CDR3 DNA: TGTGCCAGCAGCGGCCGGGACAGGGAAGGTCAGCCCCAGCATTTT.

The gene calls are TRBV28 and TRBJ1-1, with 7 bases fitting TRBD1. With 5 bases clipped from V and 1 base from J, the junction kept 13 bases outside the gene matches. CDR1 is MDHEN, CDR2 SYDVKM, per germline. CDR3 size: 17 residues. The CDR3 sequence: CASSDDRDFIENTEAFF. The CDR3 DNA reads as TGTGCCAGCAGTGATGACAGGGATTTTATCGAGAACACTGAAGCTTTCTTT. Complete variable domain (other parts from reference TRBV28 and TRBJ1-1): DVKVTQSSRYLVKRTGEKVFLECVQDMDHENMFWYRQDPGLGLRLIYFSYDVKMKEKGDIPEGYSVSREKKERFSLILESASTNQTSMYLCASSDDRDFIENTEAFFGQGTRLTVV.